A selection of T cell receptor beta chains follows, all from one sample in a study of blood T cells in healthy people across ages. TCRdb called the 5' RACE reads again in MiXCR, with one record for every CDR3 protein. The sample includes roughly 800,000 distinct CDR3 sequences, 58% of them seen just once. Source material: blood. These receptor sequences come from a man between 25 and 39 years old in good health. Each CDR3 is given with its conserved first and last residue. D genes are given only for firm matches. Rows give clone size only sometimes, using once, few, many, or a class for an expanded clone.

clone_size	j_call	v_call	d_call	cdr3_nt	cdr3_aa
NA	TRBJ1-2	TRBV29-1	NA	TGCAGCGTTGTGTTTGGGGGGTGCGGCTACACCTTC	CSVVFGGCGYTF
NA	TRBJ2-7	TRBV2	NA	TGTGCCAGCAGTGAATCTCAAAGGGGTCTAGGCGAGCAGTACTTC	CASSESQRGLGEQYF
few	TRBJ1-5	TRBV5-1	NA	TGCGCCAGCAGCTTGGGGGAGTTCAATCAGCCCCAGCATTTT	CASSLGEFNQPQHF
NA	TRBJ2-1	TRBV6-6	TRBD1	TGTGCCAGCAGCAGCGACAGGGTAAGGGAGCAGTTCTTC	CASSSDRVREQFF
NA	TRBJ1-2	TRBV4-1	NA	TGCGCCAGCAGCCAAGAGGAGGAACACTATGGCTACACCTTC	CASSQEEEHYGYTF
NA	TRBJ1-5	TRBV2	NA	TGTGCCAGCAGTGAGTGGGTCCAACGGCAGCCCCAGCATTTT	CASSEWVQRQPQHF
few	TRBJ2-5	TRBV4-3	TRBD1	TGCGCCAGCAGCCATAATGCAGGGGGCCCGGAGACCCAGTACTTC	CASSHNAGGPETQYF
NA	TRBJ1-2	TRBV27	TRBD1	TGTGCCAGCAGTATGATAAGGCAGGGGGGCTATGGCTACACCTTC	CASSMIRQGGYGYTF
once	TRBJ1-6	TRBV28	NA	TGTGCCAGCAGTTGGGGGGGGCATAATTCACCCCTCCACTTT	CASSWGGHNSPLHF
NA	TRBJ2-2	TRBV2	NA	TGTGCCAGCAGTGTTGTTGGAGGCACCGGGGAGCTGTTTTTT	CASSVVGGTGELFF
NA	TRBJ2-3	TRBV20-1	NA	TGCAGTGCTAGATCGATACTAGAGGGGGTGGATACGCAGTATTTT	CSARSILEGVDTQYF
NA	TRBJ2-3	TRBV6-5	NA	TGTGCCAGCACTTCGGGCGTTGGTTTCACAGATACGCAGTATTTT	CASTSGVGFTDTQYF
few	TRBJ1-2	TRBV7-2	TRBD1	TGTGCCAGCAGCCCGACAGGGGGCTTAGTTAACTATGGCTACACCTTC	CASSPTGGLVNYGYTF
few	TRBJ2-1	TRBV20-1	TRBD2	TGCAGTGCTTCACCGACTAGCGGGACATACAATGAGCAGTTCTTC	CSASPTSGTYNEQFF
NA	TRBJ2-5	TRBV6-1	TRBD2	TGTGCCAGCAGGGCTAGCGGGGGGCAACAAGAGACCCAGTACTTC	CASRASGGQQETQYF
NA	TRBJ2-1	TRBV2	NA	TGTGCCAGCAGTGATTATACTACACGACGGATTTACAATGAGCAGTTCTTC	CASSDYTTRRIYNEQFF
NA	TRBJ1-1	TRBV20-1	NA	TGCAGTGTCCTCCCAGGGCCCGCAAACACTGAAGCTTTCTTT	CSVLPGPANTEAFF
NA	TRBJ1-2	TRBV14	NA	TGTGCCAGCAGCCTAGTAAGAAACTATGGCTACACCTTC	CASSLVRNYGYTF
many	TRBJ2-1	TRBV27	TRBD1	TGTGCCAGCAGTTTATCGATATGGGACAGGGGAGGCAATGAGCAGTTCTTC	CASSLSIWDRGGNEQFF
NA	TRBJ1-2	TRBV4-1	TRBD1	TGCGCCAGCAGCCCCCCACAGGGGTTCGTTGGCTACACCTTC	CASSPPQGFVGYTF
NA	TRBJ2-3	TRBV7-9	NA	TGTGCCAGCGGCTCCAGGGATGGAGCTCACGAGGATACGCAGTATTTT	CASGSRDGAHEDTQYF
NA	TRBJ2-5	TRBV20-1	TRBD2	TGCAGTGCTATTTTATCGGGAGGACGACAAGAGACCCAGTACTTC	CSAILSGGRQETQYF
NA	TRBJ2-1	TRBV29-1	NA	TGCAGCGTTGTGGTTGGGGGTGGTAATGAGCAGTTCTTC	CSVVVGGGNEQFF
few	TRBJ2-7	TRBV20-1	TRBD2	TGCAGTGCAGAGCGGCGGGAGACCTACGAGCAGTACTTC	CSAERRETYEQYF
once	TRBJ2-1	TRBV20-1	TRBD2	TGCAGTGCCAGACAAATCTGGACTAGCGGGGATTCCTACAATGAGCAGTTCTTC	CSARQIWTSGDSYNEQFF
NA	TRBJ2-1	TRBV7-9	TRBD1	TGTGCCAGCTCGTCCCCCGGGACAGGGGGTCGGTATGAGCAGTTCTTC	CASSSPGTGGRYEQFF
NA	TRBJ2-1	TRBV20-1	TRBD2	TGCAGTGCTACCGGAGAGGTCGGACTAGCGGGAGATGAGCAGTTCTTC	CSATGEVGLAGDEQFF
NA	TRBJ1-1	TRBV29-1	NA	TGCAGCGTGGTATTCGGGGAGAGGAACACTGAAGCTTTCTTT	CSVVFGERNTEAFF
NA	TRBJ1-2	TRBV6-6	NA	TGTGCCAGCAGTTCCGTGTTGGGGAGCGGCTACACCTTC	CASSSVLGSGYTF
NA	TRBJ2-4	TRBV6-1	TRBD1	TGTGCCAGCAGAGGGGGGGCCGGGACAGGGGAATGGTCCAAAAACATTCAGTACTTC	CASRGGAGTGEWSKNIQYF
NA	TRBJ2-3	TRBV20-1	NA	TGCAGTGCCAGAGGGGGTACGGTCGCCGATACGCAGTATTTT	CSARGGTVADTQYF
NA	TRBJ2-1	TRBV12-3/TRBV12-4	NA	TGTGCCAGCAGTTTAGTGTTGGGGCCGGTTAGGAACAATGAGCAGTTCTTC	CASSLVLGPVRNNEQFF
NA	TRBJ2-7	TRBV7-9	NA	TGTGCCAGCAGCTTACCTTCGTATTACGAGCAGTACTTC	CASSLPSYYEQYF
NA	TRBJ1-1	TRBV20-1	NA	TGCAGTGCTAGGAAGACAGGACCGAACACTGAAGCTTTCTTT	CSARKTGPNTEAFF
NA	TRBJ2-7	TRBV6-5	TRBD1	TGTGCCAGCAGTTACTCGACTGGACAGGGGGGCTCCGAGCAGTACTTC	CASSYSTGQGGSEQYF
NA	TRBJ2-5	TRBV20-1	TRBD2	TGCAGTGCTAGATCGGCTAGCGGGGGGGCCTTTGAGACCCAGTACTTC	CSARSASGGAFETQYF
few	TRBJ2-1	TRBV3-1	NA	TGTGCCAGCAGCCAAGCTGGTCGGGAGCAGTTCTTC	CASSQAGREQFF
NA	TRBJ2-5	TRBV4-3	TRBD1	TGCGCCAGCAGCCAACTAGGGACAGGGAATTATATGGAGACCCAGTACTTC	CASSQLGTGNYMETQYF
NA	TRBJ2-5	TRBV20-1	NA	TGCAGTGCTAGGGAACAGACGGGAAAAGAGACCCAGTACTTC	CSAREQTGKETQYF
few	TRBJ2-4	TRBV4-3	NA	TGCGCCAGCAGCCAAGATCTGTCGGGCCCCGTCATCGGGGGCAAAAACATTCAGTACTTC	CASSQDLSGPVIGGKNIQYF
NA	TRBJ2-5	TRBV20-1	NA	TGCAGTGCCCCCAGGACGGGAAGGGAGACCCAGTACTTC	CSAPRTGRETQYF
few	TRBJ2-5	TRBV7-9	NA	TGTGCCAGCAGCTTCTCGGATCGGGGTCGGGAGACCCAGTACTTC	CASSFSDRGRETQYF
NA	TRBJ2-5	TRBV18	NA	TGTGCCAGCTCACCACAGGGGAATCGAGAGACCCAGTACTTC	CASSPQGNRETQYF
NA	TRBJ2-7	TRBV7-8	NA	TGTGCCAGCAGCAGGGGACAGTTTCCCGGACTAGCTAGTGACGAGCAGTACTTC	CASSRGQFPGLASDEQYF
once	TRBJ2-1	TRBV4-1	NA	TGCGCCAGCAGCCAAGGACGAGCGGTAAACAATGAGCAGTTCTTC	CASSQGRAVNNEQFF
few	TRBJ2-3	TRBV6-1	NA	TGTGCCAGCAGTGAAGATCTGGGAAGCCGTACGCAGTATTTT	CASSEDLGSRTQYF
NA	TRBJ1-2	TRBV2	NA	TGTGCCAGCAGTAGAGAGATCAGGTTGGATGGCTACACCTTC	CASSREIRLDGYTF
few	TRBJ2-1	TRBV9	TRBD2	TGTGCCAGCAGCAGCGGGGCAAGTAGCAATGAGCAGTTCTTC	CASSSGASSNEQFF
NA	TRBJ2-3	TRBV5-1	NA	TGCGCCAGCAGTCGTCAATCAGATACGCAGTATTTT	CASSRQSDTQYF
few	TRBJ2-5	TRBV6-2/TRBV6-3	NA	TGTGCCAGCAGTTACTCGATGTTGGAACAAGAGACCCAGTACTTC	CASSYSMLEQETQYF
NA	TRBJ2-2	TRBV20-1	TRBD2	TGCAGTGCATTCGGGAGGGGGGCCGGGGAGCTGTTTTTT	CSAFGRGAGELFF
once	TRBJ1-1	TRBV30	TRBD1	TGTGCCTGGAGTGCCCCATTCCGGACAGGGTCGAACACTGAAGCTTTCTTT	CAWSAPFRTGSNTEAFF
many	TRBJ2-1	TRBV4-1	NA	TGCGCCAGCAGCTTTGGACGCCAGTCCTACAATGAGCAGTTCTTC	CASSFGRQSYNEQFF
NA	TRBJ2-5	TRBV11-2	TRBD2	TGTGCCAGCAGCTTAGGGGCTAGCGGGTTTGGAGAGACCCAGTACTTC	CASSLGASGFGETQYF
NA	TRBJ2-7	TRBV29-1	TRBD2	TGCAGCACCTGGACTAGCGGGAGATCCGAGCAGTACTTC	CSTWTSGRSEQYF
few	TRBJ2-5	TRBV12-3/TRBV12-4	NA	TGTGCCAGCAGTTCCCCCCGGGGGCCCCAGTACTTC	CASSSPRGPQYF
NA	TRBJ2-7	TRBV4-3	NA	TGCGCCAGCAGCCAAGAAGGCGCGTCGGGGCACTACGAGCAGTACTTC	CASSQEGASGHYEQYF
NA	TRBJ2-7	TRBV29-1	NA	TGCAGCGTTGAAGTACGCCCCAGGGCCGAGCAGTACTTC	CSVEVRPRAEQYF
NA	TRBJ2-7	TRBV10-3	NA	TGTGCCATCAGGCCCGGGACAACGTCCTGCGAGCAGTACTTC	CAIRPGTTSCEQYF
NA	TRBJ1-1	TRBV5-1	NA	TGCGCCAGCAGCTTGTCAGGCAGGGTGGACACTGAAGCTTTCTTT	CASSLSGRVDTEAFF